Below, 19 T cell receptor beta chains from the same sample are listed, as sequenced in a study of T-cell reconstitution after alpha-beta-depleted transplantation in children. Unique molecular identifiers were incorporated when the TCRbeta library was constructed. TCRdb processed the PCR reads anew with MiXCR; each CDR3 protein has one entry. The data contain about 540,000 distinct CDR3 sequences, 25% to 30% of them seen just once; the ten biggest clones take up under 45%. The starting material was PBMCs, obtained before TCRalphabeta/CD19-depleted stem cell transplant. The origin of the receptors is a boy in the first two years of life with Wiskott-Aldrich syndrome, due to receive a stem cell transplant.

This clonotype was detected a few times. The chain links TRBV20-1 to TRBJ2-3; D is ambiguous. Germline CDR1 reads DFQATT; CDR2 reads SNEGSKA (reference sequence). This CDR3 is 11 amino acids long. V was trimmed by 3 bases and J by 3 bases, leaving 4 bases between them. This CDR3 reads CSASVTDTQYF. CDR3 coding DNA: TGCAGTGCTAGTGTAACAGATACGCAGTATTTT.

The chain uses TRBV7-9 and TRBJ2-1, with 11 bases fitting TRBD2. CDR1 and CDR2 (germline): SEHNR, FQNEAQ (reference sequence). The trim removed 0 bases at V and 10 bases at J, leaving 5 bases unmatched. The length of the CDR3 is 15 residues. CDR3 nucleotide sequence: TGTGCCAGCAGCTTAGCGCTAGCGGGAGGCCCCGAGCAGTTCTTC. Its translation is CASSLALAGGPEQFF.

The rearrangement joins TRBV7-9 to TRBJ2-7, with TRBD1 matching over 8 bases. Germline V lookup: CDR1 SEHNR, CDR2 FQNEAQ (reference sequence). With V trimmed by 4 bases and J by 10 bases, 18 bases remained unmatched. The CDR3 has 16 residues. CDR3 sequence: CASSSSRTGIRDKQYF. The CDR3 DNA follows: TGTGCCAGCAGCTCCTCCAGGACAGGGATAAGGGATAAACAGTACTTC.

The CDR3 region is CASSSKGLAGLEQFF. The DNA of the CDR3 is TGTGCCAGCAGCTCAAAGGGACTAGCGGGACTCGAGCAGTTCTTC. The chain links TRBV7-9 to TRBJ2-1; 13 nucleotides agree with TRBD2. The CDR3 loop spans 15 amino acids. The ends lost 4 bases at V and 10 bases at J; junction bases unmatched: 7. CDR1 and CDR2 from the germline V gene are SEHNR and FQNEAQ (reference sequence).

J is TRBJ2-6 and V is TRBV18; D assignment may be TRBD1 or TRBD2 (6 bases each). This CDR3 comprises 17 residues. Trimming stripped 0 bases from V and 0 bases from J, with 9 bases between. CDR1 KGHSH and CDR2 LQKENI come from the germline V gene. The CDR3 loop reads CASSPPKGGSGANVLTF. The CDR3 DNA is TGTGCCAGCTCACCACCGAAGGGGGGCTCTGGGGCCAACGTCCTGACTTTC. Looking up the rest from reference TRBV18 and TRBJ2-6 gives the full variable domain: NAGVMQNPRHLVRRRGQEARLRCSPMKGHSHVYWYRQLPEEGLKFMVYLQKENIIDESGMPKERFSAEFPKEGPSILRIQQVVRGDSAAYFCASSPPKGGSGANVLTFGAGSRLTVL.

This clonotype has just a few counts. The chain is built from TRBV2 and TRBJ2-5, with 10 bases aligning to TRBD2. This CDR3 region has 16 residues. Germline trimming cut 0 bases from V and 4 bases from J; bases unmatched to any gene: 5. Germline CDR1 and CDR2: SNHLY and FYNNEI. The CDR3 reads CASSEALAGVGETQYF. For the CDR3, the DNA is TGTGCCAGCAGTGAAGCCCTAGCGGGAGTAGGAGAGACCCAGTACTTC.

This clonotype was recorded once. The V gene is TRBV24-1, the J gene TRBJ2-1; TRBD2 might be the D (5 bases). This CDR3 has 12 amino acids. V dropped 9 bases and J dropped 5 bases, with 10 bases sitting between them. CDR1 is KGHDR, CDR2 SFDVKD, per germline. CDR3 sequence: CATAGLNNEQFF. CDR3 nucleotide sequence: TGTGCCACCGCCGGACTTAACAATGAGCAGTTCTTC.

The chain is built from TRBV11-2 and TRBJ2-5; TRBD2 matches 15 bases. CDR3 length equals 15 residues. Germline trimming cut 5 bases from V and 7 bases from J; bases unmatched to any gene: 5. Germline-derived CDR1 and CDR2 are SGHAT and FQNNGV. The CDR3: CASSPGTSGRTTQYF. CDR3 coding DNA: TGTGCCAGCAGCCCCGGGACTAGCGGGAGGACGACCCAGTACTTC. The whole variable domain, remainder taken from reference TRBV11-2 and TRBJ2-5, is EAGVAQSPRYKIIEKRQSVAFWCNPISGHATLYWYQQILGQGPKLLIQFQNNGVVDDSQLPKDRFSAERLKGVDSTLKIQPAKLEDSAVYLCASSPGTSGRTTQYFGPGTRLLVL.

This CDR3 reads CASSRGGGSGEKLFF. The CDR3 DNA follows: TGTGCCAGCAGCCGGGGGGGCGGGAGTGGTGAAAAACTGTTTTTT. The chain employs TRBV11-2 and TRBJ1-4; possibly TRBD1 for D (6 bases). V lost 5 bases, J lost 7 bases, and 17 bases lay in between. The CDR3 runs 15 residues. Germline lookup yields CDR1 SGHAT and CDR2 FQNNGV.

V is TRBV4-2 and J is TRBJ2-3, with 8 positions matching TRBD1. The CDR3 length is 16 residues. Trimming at V came to 1 base and at J to 2 bases, leaving 5 bases not matched to a gene. Germline V gives CDR1 LGHNA, CDR2 YNFKEQ. DNA of the CDR3: TGTGCCAGCAGCCAAGCCGGGACAGGTTTCACAGATACGCAGTATTTT. Translated, it gives CASSQAGTGFTDTQYF.

This chain links TRBV20-1 with TRBJ2-1; 11 positions match TRBD2. In germline, CDR1 is DFQATT, CDR2 SNEGSKA (reference sequence). The CDR3 runs 13 residues. The CDR3 bases are TGCAGAATAGCGGGAGGGTCCTACAATGAGCAGTTCTTC. Amino acid sequence: CRIAGGSYNEQFF.

The chain uses TRBV27 and TRBJ2-1; TRBD2 matches 10 bases. The CDR3 is made up of 16 amino acids. The germline V gene encodes CDR1 MNHEY and CDR2 SMNVEV (reference sequence). The trim removed 1 base at V and 3 bases at J, leaving 3 bases unmatched. Here the CDR3 DNA reads TGTGCCAGCAGTTTATTGGCTAGCGGGAGCTACAATGAGCAGTTCTTC. Its protein is CASSLLASGSYNEQFF.

This rearrangement joins TRBV29-1 to TRBJ2-7; unclear D gene. The CDR3 has 12 amino acids. Trimming cost V 7 bases and J 1 base, with 11 bases left between them. Germline V gene data show CDR1 as SQVTM and CDR2 as ANQGSEA. CDR3 region: CSASDGSYEQYF. The DNA of the CDR3 is TGCAGCGCTTCGGACGGGTCCTACGAGCAGTACTTC.

The chain carries TRBV6-2 or TRBV6-3 and TRBJ2-1, with D maybe TRBD2 (5 bases). Germline V gene sequence: CDR1 MNHEY, CDR2 SVGEGT. The CDR3 loop spans 14 amino acids. V lost 3 bases, J lost 6 bases, and 12 bases lay in between. Written as DNA, the CDR3 is TGTGCCAGCAGTTATAGCGTCGCTGTCAATGAGCAGTTCTTC. It is translated as CASSYSVAVNEQFF.

As to this clonotype: The junction differs from germline at one of its ends, possibly a read error. J is TRBJ2-3 and V is TRBV15; 16 bases match TRBD2. The germline gives CDR1 LNHNV, CDR2 YYDKDF (reference sequence). The CDR3 totals 12 residues. CDR3 loop: CATSGTSGRADF. CDR3 DNA: TGTGCCACCAGTGGGACTAGCGGGAGGGCCGATTTT.

The V gene is TRBV10-3, the J gene TRBJ2-5; D unresolved. Germline assignment: CDR1 ENHRY and CDR2 SYGVKD. V lost 4 bases to trimming and J lost 3 bases, with 9 bases between them. The CDR3 runs 13 residues. CDR3 sequence reads: CAISVGEKETQYF. The CDR3 DNA follows: TGTGCCATCAGTGTGGGTGAGAAAGAGACCCAGTACTTC.

This clonotype was observed a handful of times. V and J are TRBV20-1 and TRBJ2-7; 13 bases agree with TRBD2. Germline values: CDR1 DFQATT, CDR2 SNEGSKA (reference sequence). V lost 6 bases to trimming and J lost 5 bases; unmatched junction nucleotides: 10. The CDR3 extends over 15 amino acids. CDR3 residues: CSAPGLAGVYNEQYF. The CDR3 DNA reads TGCAGTGCCCCCGGACTAGCGGGAGTTTACAACGAGCAGTACTTC.

This clonotype appeared once. The chain couples TRBV5-1 to TRBJ2-1; D may be TRBD1 or TRBD2 (5 bases each). The germline V and J ends were trimmed by 5 bases and 6 bases, with 12 bases remaining between them. Germline values: CDR1 SGHRS, CDR2 YFSETQ. The CDR3 sequence is 13 residues long. This CDR3 reads CASSIGGGNEQFF. The CDR3 DNA reads TGCGCCAGCAGTATTGGTGGGGGCAATGAGCAGTTCTTC.

V gene TRBV28 combines with J gene TRBJ2-5; D possibly matches TRBD1 or TRBD2 (6 bases each). The CDR3 runs to 17 residues. The germline CDR1 and CDR2 sequences are MDHEN and SYDVKM. Trimming removed 10 bases from V and 1 base from J, with 25 bases in between. CDR3 sequence (DNA): TGTGCCACCCTCTTAGGGAGGAGGGCAGGGGCCCAAGAGACCCAGTACTTC. Protein: CATLLGRRAGAQETQYF.